The sequence of this T cell receptor (beta chain) was determined in a study of blood T cell repertoires in COVID-19. Study details: From T cells, B-cell-depleted T cells, or PBMCs came the material, which was cDNA or gDNA.

Original handling: It was from reference gene primer amplification that nucleated cell counts were estimated. Sequenced by immunoSEQ multiplex PCR; TCRdb stores in-frame clones only, minus some. The DNA gave D and trimming, while V, J and clone size come from that table. Here the sample spans some 190,000 clones, 76% being singletons. CDR3 length equals 15 residues. The ends were cut back, 2 bases at V and 2 bases at J, with 10 bases in the middle. Germline CDR1 SGDLS, CDR2 YYNGEE. The clonotype was recovered from a woman aged 50 to 60 with active or convalescent COVID-19. The rearrangement joins TRBV9 to TRBJ2-2, with a weak D call TRBD1 (6 bases). The sample consisted of peripheral blood. As DNA, the CDR3 is TGTGCCAGCAGCGTCCGGGACACAAACACCGGGGAGCTGTTTTTT. It encodes CASSVRDTNTGELFF.